This T cell receptor beta chain was sequenced during a study of T cell repertoires in cytomegalovirus infection. By sample share, this clonotype is medium-sized. Its target is not known. From the reads, TCRdb called clonotypes with MiXCR, one entry per CDR3 protein. This table holds about 5,700 distinct CDR3 sequences, 50% to 55% found once. The CDR3 totals 14 residues. Trimming removed 4 bases from V and 1 base from J, with 10 bases in between. Looked up from germline, CDR1 is SEHNR and CDR2 is FQNEAQ (reference sequence). The chain is built from TRBV7-9 and TRBJ1-2; D is perhaps TRBD1 (5 bases). This receptor was obtained from a human donor in good health (CMV status not recorded). Some clones in this sample may be carry-over from other donors' samples. Input material: PBMCs, sequenced either directly or after in vitro stimulation (not recorded which). The CDR3 region is CASSSDIFNYGYTF. The CDR3 region has the DNA TGTGCCAGCAGCTCGGACATATTTAACTATGGCTACACCTTC. Full variable domain (outside the CDR3, taken from reference TRBV7-9 and TRBJ1-2): DTGVSQNPRHKITKRGQNVTFRCDPISEHNRLYWYRQTLGQGPEFLTYFQNEAQLEKSRLLSDRFSAERPKGSFSTLEIQRTEQGDSAMYLCASSSDIFNYGYTFGSGTRLTVV.